The rows below give T cell receptor beta chains drawn from one sample of a study of chemoradiotherapy in HPV16-positive cancers. Assay used: immunoSEQ multiplex PCR; TCRdb lists only in-frame clones, some missing. The sample yields about 2,400 clones, nearly 90% seen once. Here the sequenced sample was tumor tissue, taken from a patient who underwent chemoradiotherapy. Receptors originate from a human donor with HPV-associated anogenital cancer. Each CDR3 is given with its conserved first and last residue. A D gene is named only where the DNA matches it firmly. For some rows the clone size is stated as once, few or many, or as a class when expanded; others skip it.

cdr3_length j_call v_call d_call clone_size cdr3_aa cdr3_nt
13 TRBJ1-1 TRBV5-1 TRBD1 few CASSVGTGTEAFF TGCGCCAGCAGCGTCGGGACAGGCACTGAAGCTTTCTTT
17 TRBJ1-2 TRBV12-5 TRBD1 - CASGFALGQGPYYGYTF TGTGCTAGTGGTTTCGCTTTGGGACAGGGACCTTACTATGGCTACACCTTC
16 TRBJ1-2 TRBV28 - - CASSRPGVGGNYGYTF TGTGCCAGCAGTCGGCCCGGGGTAGGCGGTAACTATGGCTACACCTTC
11 TRBJ1-2 TRBV15 - - CATSSFGGYTF TGTGCCACCAGTTCCTTTGGGGGCTACACCTTC
13 TRBJ2-3 TRBV6-7 TRBD2 - CARGGLLAGTQYF TGTGCCAGGGGGGGCCTACTAGCGGGAACGCAGTATTTT
14 TRBJ2-5 TRBV13 TRBD1 - CASSLQGAWETQYF TGTGCCAGCAGCCTTCAGGGGGCATGGGAGACCCAGTACTTC
16 TRBJ2-1 TRBV4-3 TRBD1 - CASSQKTGGANNEQFF TGCGCCAGCAGCCAAAAGACAGGGGGCGCGAACAATGAGCAGTTCTTC
13 TRBJ1-2 TRBV14 - - CASSQDSVYGYTF TGTGCCAGCAGCCAGGACAGCGTCTATGGCTACACCTTC
15 TRBJ2-1 TRBV7-9 TRBD2 once CASSLVEGLVRKQFF TGTGCCAGCAGCTTAGTTGAGGGACTAGTCAGAAAACAGTTCTTC
14 TRBJ1-1 TRBV9 TRBD1 - CASSVGTGSAEAFF TGTGCCAGCAGCGTCGGGACAGGGTCCGCTGAAGCTTTCTTT
14 TRBJ1-2 TRBV19 - - CASSISPEPYGYTF TGTGCCAGTAGTATTTCGCCCGAACCCTATGGCTACACCTTC
16 TRBJ2-1 TRBV5-1 TRBD2 - CASSPTSAISYNEQFF TGCGCCAGCAGCCCGACTAGCGCTATATCCTACAATGAGCAGTTCTTC
13 TRBJ2-2 TRBV13 - - CASSGGNTGELFF TGTGCCAGCAGCGGGGGCAACACCGGGGAGCTGTTTTTT
13 TRBJ1-5 TRBV6-1 - - CASSDGGNQPQHF TGTGCCAGCAGTGATGGGGGTAATCAGCCCCAGCATTTT
16 TRBJ2-1 TRBV7-7 - - CASSLEVAVSYNEQFF TGTGCCAGCAGCTTAGAGGTAGCGGTCTCCTACAATGAGCAGTTCTTC
11 TRBJ1-2 TRBV29-1 - - CSVQESRGYTF TGCAGCGTGCAGGAATCTAGGGGCTACACCTTC
14 TRBJ1-4 TRBV7-9 TRBD1 - CASSLDGQGGKLFF TGTGCCAGCAGCTTAGATGGACAGGGGGGAAAACTGTTTTTT
15 TRBJ1-2 TRBV7-2 - - CASSLALAGQYGYTF TGTGCCAGCAGCTTAGCGCTGGCAGGCCAGTATGGCTACACCTTC
16 TRBJ2-2 TRBV6-5 - - CASSYGQGLGTGELFF TGTGCCAGCAGTTATGGGCAGGGTTTGGGCACCGGGGAGCTGTTTTTT
17 TRBJ1-5 TRBV19 TRBD1 - CASSIDPLRRGRQPQHF TGTGCCAGTAGTATAGATCCCCTCCGTAGGGGGCGCCAGCCCCAGCATTTT
16 TRBJ1-1 TRBV2 TRBD1 - CASIGTGGWSNTEAFF TGTGCCAGCATTGGGACAGGGGGATGGTCGAACACTGAAGCTTTCTTT
16 TRBJ2-2 TRBV5-1 TRBD1 - CASKTGSERGTGELFF TGCGCCAGCAAGACAGGGAGCGAGAGGGGGACCGGGGAGCTGTTTTTT
14 TRBJ2-3 TRBV5-4 - - CASSITLETDTQYF TGTGCCAGCAGCATTACCCTAGAGACAGATACGCAGTATTTT
14 TRBJ1-1 TRBV7-8 - - CASTPPGQYTEAFF TGTGCCAGCACCCCTCCTGGACAGTACACTGAAGCTTTCTTT
13 TRBJ2-7 TRBV18 - - CASSPGSDYEQYF TGTGCCAGCTCACCGGGGAGCGATTACGAGCAGTACTTC
13 TRBJ2-5 TRBV7-6 - - CASSLVGVETQYF TGTGCCAGCAGCTTAGTGGGCGTGGAGACCCAGTACTTC
15 TRBJ2-7 TRBV7-2 - - CASSLELGLTYEQYF TGTGCCAGCAGCTTAGAGCTGGGGCTTACCTACGAGCAGTACTTC
15 TRBJ1-5 TRBV7-8 - few CASSKKDYSNQPQHF TGTGCCAGCTCCAAGAAGGACTATAGCAATCAGCCCCAGCATTTT
13 TRBJ1-2 TRBV28 - - CASSLDSTYGYTF TGTGCCAGCAGTTTGGACAGTACCTATGGCTACACCTTC
15 TRBJ1-1 TRBV5-4 TRBD1 - CASSPGGPFNTEAFF TGTGCCAGCAGCCCAGGGGGGCCCTTTAACACTGAAGCTTTCTTT
14 TRBJ2-7 TRBV5-1 - - CASSLEPGLSEQYF TGCGCCAGCAGCTTGGAGCCAGGGTTGTCCGAGCAGTACTTC